Below, 6 T cell receptor beta chains from the same sample are listed, as sequenced in a study of cytomegalovirus exposure and HLA in healthy donors. PCR employed 60 Vbeta and 13 Jbeta primers. This table comes from immunoSEQ multiplex PCR, and its TCRdb copy is limited to in-frame clones, with some not included. In the table there are around 140,000 clones, around 80% of which are singletons. The sample consisted of PBMCs. These receptors were collected from a female donor in good health and CMV-seropositive.

The rearrangement joins TRBV7-8 to TRBJ2-2; D is ambiguous. Germline lookup yields CDR1 SGHVS and CDR2 FQNEAQ. The CDR3 contains 12 residues. V lost 8 bases and J 1 base, leaving 5 bases between the germline ends. The CDR3 coding sequence is TGTGCCAGCGTGAGGAACACCGGGGAGCTGTTTTTT. Protein sequence: CASVRNTGELFF.

The chain uses TRBV7-2 and TRBJ1-3; D is perhaps TRBD1 (6 bases). The V gene's germline CDR1 is SGHTA and CDR2 FQGNSA. V was clipped by 5 bases and J by 0 bases, with 11 bases between them. This CDR3 contains 15 residues. CDR3 in amino acids: CASSEDRLSGNTIYF. CDR3 DNA sequence: TGTGCCAGCAGCGAGGACAGACTCTCTGGAAACACCATATATTTT.

The chain carries TRBV19 and TRBJ2-5, with a possible D match to TRBD1 (5 bases). The CDR3 runs to 14 residues. Looked up from germline, CDR1 is LNHDA and CDR2 is SQIVND (reference sequence). The germline V and J ends were trimmed by 6 bases and 2 bases, with 13 bases remaining between them. CDR3 DNA: TGTGCCAGTAGAAAGCAGGGTGGTCAAGAGACCCAGTACTTC. It yields the protein CASRKQGGQETQYF. The full variable domain, completed using reference TRBV19 and TRBJ2-5, is DGGITQSPKYLFRKEGQNVTLSCEQNLNHDAMYWYRQDPGQGLRLIYYSQIVNDFQKGDIAEGYSVSREKKESFPLTVTSAQKNPTAFYLCASRKQGGQETQYFGPGTRLLVL.

V is TRBV28 and J is TRBJ2-1, with 7 bases fitting TRBD1. V lost 5 bases to trimming and J lost 4 bases; unmatched junction nucleotides: 11. The CDR3 sequence is 16 residues long. Germline V gene lookup returns CDR1 MDHEN and CDR2 SYDVKM. The CDR3: CASSARQGWRYNEQFF. The CDR3 DNA sequence: TGTGCCAGCAGTGCCCGACAGGGCTGGAGGTACAATGAGCAGTTCTTC.

The V call is TRBV7-3, the J call TRBJ2-3; TRBD2 matches at 7 bases. Germline V gene data show CDR1 as SGHTA and CDR2 as FQGTGA. CDR3 length: 16 residues. The ends lost 5 bases at V and 5 bases at J; junction bases unmatched: 13. In DNA, the CDR3 is TGTGCCAGCAGCCCCCTTGGGGCGGGAGCTAAAGATACGCAGTATTTT. This gives the protein CASSPLGAGAKDTQYF.

The chain uses TRBV6-5 and TRBJ2-5, with TRBD1 matching 9 bases. Matching the DNA end better, TRBJ2-7 makes the J call doubtful. CDR1 is MNHEY, CDR2 SVGAGI, per germline. The CDR3 has 15 amino acids. CDR3 DNA sequence: TGTGCCAGCAGTAGGGGGACAGGGCTCTCCTACGAGCAGTACTTC. The encoded protein is CASSRGTGLSYEQYF.